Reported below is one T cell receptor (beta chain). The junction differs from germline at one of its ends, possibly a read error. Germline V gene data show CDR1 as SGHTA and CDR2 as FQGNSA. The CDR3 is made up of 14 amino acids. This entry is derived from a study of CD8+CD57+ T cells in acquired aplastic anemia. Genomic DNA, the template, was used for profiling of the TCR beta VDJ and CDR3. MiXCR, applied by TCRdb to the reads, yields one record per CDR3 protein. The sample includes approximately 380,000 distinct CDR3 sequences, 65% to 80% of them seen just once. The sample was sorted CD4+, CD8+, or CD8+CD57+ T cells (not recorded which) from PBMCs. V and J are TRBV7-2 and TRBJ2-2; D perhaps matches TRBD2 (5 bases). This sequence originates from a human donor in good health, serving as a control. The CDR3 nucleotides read TGTGCCAGCAGCGTAGTCAGGAGGAGTGGCTACACCTTCTTT. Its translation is CASSVVRRSGYTFF.